This TCR beta chain was observed in a study of long-term antiretroviral therapy in people with HIV. The run of the v3.0 immunoSEQ assay was at survey level. The repertoire was sequenced with immunoSEQ multiplex PCR; TCRdb's copy has only in-frame clones and lacks some. The repertoire includes under 50,000 clones, 94% of them detected once, and roughly 2.1% sits in the top ten. Trimming stripped 1 base from V and 0 bases from J, with 16 bases between. The length of the CDR3 is 18 residues. Germline CDR1 and CDR2: SGHAT and FQNNGV. The sequences come from unsorted PBMCs, collected approximately 9.1 years after starting antiretroviral therapy. The chain is built from TRBV11-2 and TRBJ1-5; D is possibly TRBD1 (6 bases). The TCR sequence derives from a man younger than 40 with HIV. CDR3 region: CASSLAPFQGNSNQPQHF. The CDR3 coding sequence is TGTGCCAGCAGCTTAGCCCCTTTTCAGGGGAATAGCAATCAGCCCCAGCATTTT.